Shown below are 7 T cell receptor beta chains from a single sample sequenced in a study of shared clonotypes between healthy human individuals. Clones were read by immunoSEQ multiplex PCR, and TCRdb kept only the in-frame ones, dropping some. Of around 240,000 clones in the sample, 60% to 70% are singletons; the top ten hold 8.5% to 14%. Sequencing was performed on memory CD4+ T cells sorted from blood. Subset defined: CD45RA-negative fraction. The source is a man younger than 40 in good health.

The genes are TRBV6-1 and TRBJ2-7; TRBD2 aligns across 9 bases. Losses at the gene ends were 2 bases for V and 3 bases for J; bases not matched to a gene: 2. The CDR3 consists of 14 residues. From germline, CDR1 is MNHNS and CDR2 SASEGT. CDR3 DNA: TGTGCCAGCAGTGAAAATAGCGGGGGCTACGAGCAGTACTTC. The encoded protein is CASSENSGGYEQYF.

The V call is TRBV10-2, the J call TRBJ2-2; 7 bases agree with TRBD2. The CDR3 totals 15 residues. V lost 6 bases to trimming and J lost 5 bases; unmatched junction nucleotides: 9. Germline CDR1 and CDR2: WSHSY and SAAADI. CDR3: CASRGGRGETGELFF. CDR3 in DNA: TGCGCCAGCAGGGGGGGGAGGGGTGAGACCGGGGAGCTGTTTTTT.

This clone turned up a few times. V usage is TRBV5-6 and J usage is TRBJ2-5, with 8 bases aligning to TRBD1. CDR1 and CDR2 (germline): SGHDT, YYEEEE. Unmatched junction bases numbered 8, after V lost 2 bases and J lost 2 bases. The CDR3 covers 16 residues. The CDR3 protein is CASSFFRDRLQETQYF. In DNA form, the CDR3 reads TGTGCCAGCAGCTTCTTCCGGGACAGGTTACAAGAGACCCAGTACTTC.

A single count supports this clone. The V and J genes are TRBV4-1 and TRBJ2-6; 8 bases align to TRBD1. The germline CDR1 and CDR2 sequences are MGHRA and YSYEKL. This CDR3 is built from 19 residues. V dropped 4 bases and J dropped 3; count of bases not matched to a gene: 14. CDR3 protein: CASSPRGQGAIGGANVLTF. The CDR3 DNA reads as TGCGCCAGCAGCCCCAGGGGGCAGGGGGCGATCGGTGGGGCCAACGTCCTGACTTTC.

This chain uses TRBV7-3 with TRBJ2-3; D unclear. V lost 2 bases to trimming and J lost 4 bases, with 7 bases between them. There are 13 residues in the CDR3. Germline CDR1 is SGHTA and CDR2 is FQGTGA. The CDR3 nucleotides are TGTGCCAGCAGCTTATCCAGGTCAGATACGCAGTATTTT. It codes for CASSLSRSDTQYF.

This clone was observed a few times. V usage is TRBV7-9 and J usage is TRBJ2-3, with no clear D. The CDR3 consists of 14 residues. Trimming pared 7 bases from V and 2 bases from J, leaving 13 bases between. Germline CDR1 reads SEHNR; CDR2 reads FQNEAQ (reference sequence). The CDR3 here is CASTQPPVTDTQYF. The CDR3 DNA reads as TGTGCCAGCACCCAGCCCCCGGTCACAGATACGCAGTATTTT.

The V gene is TRBV28, the J gene TRBJ2-2, with TRBD1 matching over 9 bases. In germline, CDR1 is MDHEN, CDR2 SYDVKM. V was pared by 6 bases and J by 2 bases, with 10 bases of the junction left unmatched. The CDR3 covers 17 residues. CDR3 sequence reads: CASRVTGGKYNTGELFF. The DNA of the CDR3 is TGTGCCAGCAGGGTTACAGGGGGCAAATACAACACCGGGGAGCTGTTTTTT.